The rows below give T cell receptor beta chains drawn from one sample of a study of blood T cell repertoires in COVID-19. The repertoire was sequenced with immunoSEQ multiplex PCR; TCRdb's copy has only in-frame clones and lacks some. The sample yields 30,000 to 40,000 clones, approximately 86% seen once. Sequencing used peripheral blood. The origin of the receptors is a man aged 55 to 70 with acute or convalescent COVID-19. Both conserved end residues are part of each CDR3. D genes are given only for firm matches. The size of a clone is reported for some rows only, either as once, few or many, or as a class for expanded clones.

v_call: TRBV5-4; d_call: TRBD1; clone_size: .; j_call: TRBJ1-6; cdr3_aa: CASSLGTGHNSPLHF; cdr3_nt: TGTGCCAGCAGCTTAGGGACAGGGCATAATTCACCCCTCCACTTT
v_call: TRBV7-6; d_call: .; clone_size: .; j_call: TRBJ2-5; cdr3_aa: CASSDEGETQYF; cdr3_nt: TGTGCCAGCAGCGACGAGGGAGAGACCCAGTACTTC
v_call: TRBV28; d_call: TRBD1; clone_size: .; j_call: TRBJ2-1; cdr3_aa: CASSSGTGVEQFF; cdr3_nt: TGTGCCAGCAGTTCCGGGACAGGCGTTGAGCAGTTCTTC
v_call: TRBV5-1; d_call: .; clone_size: .; j_call: TRBJ2-3; cdr3_aa: CASSSPGDADTQYF; cdr3_nt: TGCGCCAGCAGCTCCCCAGGGGACGCAGATACGCAGTATTTT
v_call: TRBV28; d_call: TRBD1; clone_size: .; j_call: TRBJ2-4; cdr3_aa: CASSRPTGQGIEYF; cdr3_nt: TGTGCCAGCAGTCGCCCGACAGGGCAAGGGATAGAGTACTTC
v_call: TRBV12-3/TRBV12-4; d_call: .; clone_size: .; j_call: TRBJ1-1; cdr3_aa: CASSERAGTEAFF; cdr3_nt: TGTGCCAGCAGTGAGAGGGCCGGCACTGAAGCTTTCTTT
v_call: TRBV4-1; d_call: TRBD2; clone_size: .; j_call: TRBJ2-3; cdr3_aa: CASSQESGLAGNTDTQYF; cdr3_nt: TGCGCCAGCAGCCAAGAGTCGGGACTAGCGGGTAACACAGATACGCAGTATTTT
v_call: TRBV5-1; d_call: TRBD1; clone_size: .; j_call: TRBJ1-6; cdr3_aa: CASSAGQGSVPLHF; cdr3_nt: TGCGCCAGCAGCGCCGGACAGGGGTCGGTGCCCCTCCACTTT
v_call: TRBV18; d_call: TRBD1; clone_size: .; j_call: TRBJ1-1; cdr3_aa: CASSTGGTEAFF; cdr3_nt: TGTGCCAGCTCTACAGGGGGGACTGAAGCTTTCTTT
v_call: TRBV5-1; d_call: TRBD1; clone_size: .; j_call: TRBJ2-7; cdr3_aa: CASSPSTGGSYEQYF; cdr3_nt: TGCGCCAGCAGCCCCAGTACAGGGGGGTCCTACGAGCAGTACTTC
v_call: TRBV7-6; d_call: .; clone_size: .; j_call: TRBJ2-5; cdr3_aa: CASSPIPAGRETQYF; cdr3_nt: TGTGCCAGCAGCCCGATCCCCGCGGGACGAGAGACCCAGTACTTC
v_call: TRBV12-3/TRBV12-4; d_call: TRBD2; clone_size: .; j_call: TRBJ2-2; cdr3_aa: CASSGGNTGELFF; cdr3_nt: TGTGCCAGTAGCGGGGGGAACACCGGGGAGCTGTTTTTT
v_call: TRBV29-1; d_call: .; clone_size: .; j_call: TRBJ1-4; cdr3_aa: CSVEDLSGFGKLFF; cdr3_nt: TGCAGCGTTGAAGATCTGTCGGGGTTTGGAAAACTGTTTTTT
v_call: TRBV10-1; d_call: TRBD2; clone_size: .; j_call: TRBJ2-7; cdr3_aa: CASSGAKPGLAGLSYEQYF; cdr3_nt: TGCGCCAGCAGTGGGGCCAAACCGGGACTAGCGGGACTGAGCTACGAGCAGTACTTC
v_call: TRBV9; d_call: .; clone_size: .; j_call: TRBJ1-3; cdr3_aa: CASSSLSGDSGNTIYF; cdr3_nt: TGTGCCAGCAGCTCACTGAGCGGGGACTCTGGAAACACCATATATTTT
v_call: TRBV3-1/TRBV3-2; d_call: .; clone_size: once; j_call: TRBJ2-6; cdr3_aa: CASSQAEYSSGANVLTF; cdr3_nt: TGTGCCAGCAGCCAAGCTGAGTATAGCTCTGGGGCCAACGTCCTGACTTTC
v_call: TRBV19; d_call: .; clone_size: .; j_call: TRBJ2-2; cdr3_aa: CASSMTRVTGELFF; cdr3_nt: TGTGCCAGTAGCATGACTAGGGTCACCGGGGAGCTGTTTTTT
v_call: TRBV27; d_call: .; clone_size: .; j_call: TRBJ1-5; cdr3_aa: CASSRSRQGNQPQHF; cdr3_nt: TGTGCCAGCAGTCGATCTCGACAGGGCAATCAGCCCCAGCATTTT
v_call: TRBV2; d_call: TRBD1; clone_size: .; j_call: TRBJ1-1; cdr3_aa: CARTGTDNTEAFF; cdr3_nt: TGTGCCAGGACCGGGACAGACAACACTGAAGCTTTCTTT
v_call: TRBV7-2; d_call: .; clone_size: .; j_call: TRBJ1-1; cdr3_aa: CASSNRANTEAFF; cdr3_nt: TGTGCCAGCAGTAACAGGGCCAACACTGAAGCTTTCTTT
v_call: TRBV20-1; d_call: .; clone_size: .; j_call: TRBJ2-5; cdr3_aa: CSARIGETQYF; cdr3_nt: TGCAGTGCTAGAATCGGAGAGACCCAGTACTTC
v_call: TRBV28; d_call: TRBD1; clone_size: once; j_call: TRBJ1-3; cdr3_aa: CASSYGAGQGGGNTIYF; cdr3_nt: TGTGCCAGCAGTTACGGAGCCGGACAGGGAGGTGGAAACACCATATATTTT
v_call: TRBV19; d_call: TRBD2; clone_size: .; j_call: TRBJ2-5; cdr3_aa: CASPIKGTSGSRAETQYF; cdr3_nt: TGTGCCAGTCCAATTAAAGGGACTAGCGGGAGTAGGGCTGAGACCCAGTACTTC
v_call: TRBV4-1; d_call: .; clone_size: .; j_call: TRBJ1-5; cdr3_aa: CASSQAFQSNQPQHF; cdr3_nt: TGCGCCAGCAGCCAAGCGTTCCAGAGCAATCAGCCCCAGCATTTT
v_call: TRBV27; d_call: .; clone_size: .; j_call: TRBJ1-1; cdr3_aa: CASSRIRGTEAFF; cdr3_nt: TGTGCCAGCAGCCGAATCCGAGGGACTGAAGCTTTCTTT
v_call: TRBV7-8; d_call: TRBD2; clone_size: .; j_call: TRBJ2-1; cdr3_aa: CASSRDGTSGLDEQFF; cdr3_nt: TGTGCCAGCAGCCGGGACGGGACTAGCGGGCTCGATGAGCAGTTCTTC
v_call: TRBV4-1; d_call: TRBD2; clone_size: .; j_call: TRBJ2-1; cdr3_aa: CASSQDPSGGYNEQFF; cdr3_nt: TGCGCCAGCAGCCAAGATCCCAGCGGGGGCTACAATGAGCAGTTCTTC
v_call: TRBV5-1; d_call: .; clone_size: few; j_call: TRBJ2-7; cdr3_aa: CASSPGGGYSYEQYF; cdr3_nt: TGCGCCAGCAGCCCGGGTGGGGGGTACTCCTACGAGCAGTACTTC
v_call: TRBV6-6; d_call: .; clone_size: once; j_call: TRBJ1-3; cdr3_aa: CASSYSTAVSGNTIYF; cdr3_nt: TGTGCCAGCAGTTACTCGACAGCAGTCTCTGGAAACACCATATATTTT
v_call: TRBV5-1; d_call: .; clone_size: .; j_call: TRBJ1-5; cdr3_aa: CASSFLGQSNQPQHF; cdr3_nt: TGCGCCAGCAGCTTCCTGGGGCAAAGCAATCAGCCCCAGCATTTT
v_call: TRBV5-4; d_call: TRBD1; clone_size: .; j_call: TRBJ2-1; cdr3_aa: CASSLAGQGKFF; cdr3_nt: TGTGCCAGCAGCTTGGCCGGACAGGGCAAGTTCTTC